These T cell receptor beta chains were read from a single sample in a study of blood T cell repertoires in COVID-19. Only in-frame clones appear in the TCRdb table, and some are missing; sequencing was by immunoSEQ multiplex PCR. Among about 360,000 clones listed, less than 90% were seen once. Sequencing was done on a sample of peripheral blood. Every receptor here comes from a woman aged 60 to 75 with COVID-19, enrolled during active disease. Both conserved end residues are part of each CDR3. D genes are given only for firm matches. A clone size is listed for some rows: how often the clone was seen (once, few, many), or a class if it is expanded.

clone_size j_call v_call d_call cdr3_aa cdr3_nt
- TRBJ2-1 TRBV5-1 TRBD2 CASSSSGDSYNEQFF TGCGCCAGCAGCTCGAGCGGGGACTCCTACAATGAGCAGTTCTTC
- TRBJ1-2 TRBV27 - CASSFQGTNYGYTF TGTGCCAGCAGTTTCCAGGGGACTAACTATGGCTACACCTTC
- TRBJ2-1 TRBV13 TRBD2 CASSLGTSGRDEQFF TGTGCCAGCAGCTTAGGAACTAGCGGCCGGGATGAGCAGTTCTTC
- TRBJ2-4 TRBV7-4 TRBD1 CANPTGAPGNIQYF TGTGCCAACCCGACAGGGGCCCCGGGAAACATTCAGTACTTC
- TRBJ1-2 TRBV27 - CASSLGRHNYGYTF TGTGCCAGCAGTTTAGGCAGGCATAACTATGGCTACACCTTC
- TRBJ1-4 TRBV7-3 - CASSLQGTNEKLFF TGTGCCAGCAGCTTACAGGGGACTAATGAAAAACTGTTTTTT
- TRBJ2-1 TRBV9 - CASSVGGLLNNEQFF TGTGCCAGCAGCGTAGGAGGGCTTCTAAACAATGAGCAGTTCTTC
- TRBJ2-5 TRBV9 TRBD1 CASSVVQGTGATQYF TGTGCCAGCAGCGTAGTACAGGGGACAGGGGCGACCCAGTACTTC
many TRBJ2-1 TRBV11-3 - CASSAQNSPLNEQFF TGTGCCAGCAGCGCACAGAACAGCCCTCTCAATGAGCAGTTCTTC
- TRBJ1-1 TRBV7-6 - CASSPSGGWMNTEAFF TGTGCCAGCAGCCCTAGTGGGGGCTGGATGAACACTGAAGCTTTCTTT
- TRBJ1-2 TRBV6-1 TRBD1 CASSELDRGNYGYTF TGTGCCAGCAGTGAACTAGACAGGGGCAATTATGGCTACACCTTC
- TRBJ1-1 TRBV5-1 - CASSTLTGESTEAFF TGCGCCAGCAGCACACTGACGGGGGAGAGCACTGAAGCTTTCTTT
- TRBJ2-3 TRBV5-1 - CASSLGTNTDTQYF TGCGCCAGCAGCTTGGGGACTAACACAGATACGCAGTATTTT
- TRBJ2-1 TRBV7-9 TRBD2 CASSLSGGPNEQFF TGTGCCAGCAGCCTTAGCGGGGGGCCGAATGAGCAGTTCTTC
- TRBJ1-2 TRBV4-3 - CASSTRGGSGNGYTF TGCGCCAGCAGCACCCGCGGGGGGTCAGGGAATGGCTACACCTTC
- TRBJ2-5 TRBV6-2/TRBV6-3 TRBD1 CASSRQGSETQYF TGTGCCAGCAGCCGACAGGGCTCAGAGACCCAGTACTTC
- TRBJ1-2 TRBV3-1/TRBV3-2 TRBD1 CANSHTGDPTF TGTGCCAACAGCCATACAGGGGACCCCACCTTC
- TRBJ2-1 TRBV5-4 - CASSSPAGDYEQFF TGTGCCAGCAGCTCCCCCGCAGGGGATTACGAGCAGTTCTTC
once TRBJ1-2 TRBV5-1 TRBD1 CASSNRDREGYTF TGCGCCAGCAGCAACCGGGACAGGGAAGGCTACACCTTC
many TRBJ1-5 TRBV30 TRBD1 CAWSRDRIRQPQHF TGTGCCTGGTCTAGGGACAGGATCCGCCAGCCCCAGCATTTT
- TRBJ2-7 TRBV5-1 - CASSLIMTGSYEQYF TGCGCCAGCAGCTTAATAATGACAGGATCCTACGAGCAGTACTTC
- TRBJ1-2 TRBV6-5 - CASSPFDRIPFYTF TGTGCCAGCAGCCCATTTGACAGGATACCTTTCTACACCTTC
- TRBJ1-3 TRBV3-1/TRBV3-2 TRBD1 CASSKDWTGVGNTIYF TGTGCCAGCAGCAAAGACTGGACAGGGGTAGGAAACACCATATATTTT
- TRBJ2-1 TRBV5-1 TRBD2 CASSLGLAGLNEQFF TGCGCCAGCAGCTTGGGACTAGCGGGGCTCAATGAGCAGTTCTTC
- TRBJ2-7 TRBV18 TRBD1 CASSSGTGDYEQYF TGTGCCAGCTCGTCCGGGACAGGGGACTACGAGCAGTACTTC
- TRBJ2-4 TRBV4-1 TRBD2 CASSQEGAGIAKNIQYF TGCGCCAGCAGCCAAGAAGGAGCGGGGATAGCCAAAAACATTCAGTACTTC